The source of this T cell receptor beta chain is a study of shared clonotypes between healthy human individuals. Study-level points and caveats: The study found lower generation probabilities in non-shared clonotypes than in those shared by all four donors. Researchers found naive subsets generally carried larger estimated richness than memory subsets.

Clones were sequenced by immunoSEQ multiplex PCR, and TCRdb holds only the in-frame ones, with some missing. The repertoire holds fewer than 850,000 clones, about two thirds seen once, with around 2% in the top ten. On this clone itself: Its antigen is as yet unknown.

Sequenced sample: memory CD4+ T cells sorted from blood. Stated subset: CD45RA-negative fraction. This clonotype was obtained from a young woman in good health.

This CDR3 is CASSPRTSLLSSYNEQFF. The DNA of the CDR3 is TGTGCCAGCAGCCCCCGGACTAGCCTATTGAGCTCCTACAATGAGCAGTTCTTC. The V gene is TRBV27, the J gene TRBJ2-1; 8 bases are shared with TRBD2. The CDR3 is 18 residues long. The junction had 13 bases not matched to a gene; V was cut back by 6 bases and J by 0 bases. Germline CDR1 reads MNHEY; CDR2 reads SMNVEV (reference sequence).